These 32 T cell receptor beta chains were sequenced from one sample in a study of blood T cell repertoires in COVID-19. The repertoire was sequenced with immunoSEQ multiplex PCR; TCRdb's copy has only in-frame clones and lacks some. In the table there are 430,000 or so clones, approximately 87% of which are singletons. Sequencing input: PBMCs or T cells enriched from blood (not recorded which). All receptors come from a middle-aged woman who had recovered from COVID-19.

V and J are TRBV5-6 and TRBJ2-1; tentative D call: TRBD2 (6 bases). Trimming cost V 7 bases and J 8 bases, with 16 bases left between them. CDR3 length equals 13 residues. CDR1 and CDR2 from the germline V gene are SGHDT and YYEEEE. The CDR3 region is CASSGGDWDEQFF. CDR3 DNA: TGTGCCAGCTCCGGGGGAGATTGGGATGAGCAGTTCTTC.

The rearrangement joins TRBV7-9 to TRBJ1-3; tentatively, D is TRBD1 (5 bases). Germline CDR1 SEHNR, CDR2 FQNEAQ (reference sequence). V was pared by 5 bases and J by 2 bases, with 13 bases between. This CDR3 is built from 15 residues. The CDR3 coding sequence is TGTGCCAGCAGCAAAGAAACAGGAGCTGGAAACACCATATATTTT. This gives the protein CASSKETGAGNTIYF.

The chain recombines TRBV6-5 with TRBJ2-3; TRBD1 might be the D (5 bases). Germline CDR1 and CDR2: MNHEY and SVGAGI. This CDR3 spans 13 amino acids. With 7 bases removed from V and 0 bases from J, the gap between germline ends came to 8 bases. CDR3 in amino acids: CASNRGSTDTQYF. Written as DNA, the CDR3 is TGTGCCAGCAATAGGGGTAGCACAGATACGCAGTATTTT.

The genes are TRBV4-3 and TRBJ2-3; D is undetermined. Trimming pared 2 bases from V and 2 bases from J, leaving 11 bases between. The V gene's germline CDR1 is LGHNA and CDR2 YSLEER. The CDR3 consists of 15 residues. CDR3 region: CASSQYLENTDTQYF. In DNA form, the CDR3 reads TGCGCCAGCAGCCAATATCTAGAAAACACAGATACGCAGTATTTT.

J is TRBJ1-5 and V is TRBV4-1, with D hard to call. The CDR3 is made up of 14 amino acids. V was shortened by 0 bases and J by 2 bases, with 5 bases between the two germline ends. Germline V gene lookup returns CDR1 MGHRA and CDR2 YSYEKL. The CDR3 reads CASSQEGGNQPQHF. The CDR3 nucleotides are TGCGCCAGCAGCCAAGAGGGCGGCAATCAGCCCCAGCATTTT.

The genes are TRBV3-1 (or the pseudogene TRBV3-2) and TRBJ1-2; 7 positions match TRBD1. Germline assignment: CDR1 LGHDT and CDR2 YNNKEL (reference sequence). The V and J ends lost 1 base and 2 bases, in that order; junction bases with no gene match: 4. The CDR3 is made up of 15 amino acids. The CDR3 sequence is CASSQAQGINYGYTF. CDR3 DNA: TGTGCCAGCAGCCAAGCACAGGGGATCAACTATGGCTACACCTTC.

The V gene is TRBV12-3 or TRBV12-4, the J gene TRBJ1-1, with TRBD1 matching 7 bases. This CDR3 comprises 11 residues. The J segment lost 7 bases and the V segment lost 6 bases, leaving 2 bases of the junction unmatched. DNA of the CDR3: TGTGCCAGCAGCCGGGACAGTGAAGCTTTCTTT. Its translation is CASSRDSEAFF.

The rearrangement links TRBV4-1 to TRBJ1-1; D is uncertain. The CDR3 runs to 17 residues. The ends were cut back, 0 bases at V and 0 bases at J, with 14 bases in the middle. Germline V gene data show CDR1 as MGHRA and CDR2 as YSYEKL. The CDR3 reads CASSQDSEFRLNTEAFF. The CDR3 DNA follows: TGCGCCAGCAGCCAAGATAGTGAGTTCAGGTTGAACACTGAAGCTTTCTTT.

The CDR3 bases are TGTGCCAGTAGTATCTCGGTAACCACAGGGACCTACGAGCAGTACTTC. Translation gives CASSISVTTGTYEQYF. The genes are TRBV19 and TRBJ2-7; perhaps TRBD1 as D (6 bases). The V gene lost 3 bases and the J gene lost 2 bases, with 17 bases spanning the gap. CDR3 length: 16 amino acids. Germline loops: CDR1 LNHDA, CDR2 SQIVND (reference sequence).

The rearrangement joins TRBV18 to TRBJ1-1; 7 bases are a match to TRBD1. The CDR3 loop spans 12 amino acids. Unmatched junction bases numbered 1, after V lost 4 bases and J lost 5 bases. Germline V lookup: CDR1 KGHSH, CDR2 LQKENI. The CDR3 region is CASSLRGTEAFF. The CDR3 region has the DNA TGTGCCAGCTCACTCAGGGGGACTGAAGCTTTCTTT.

The CDR3 protein is CSVSLGANTEAFF. The DNA for the CDR3 is TGCAGCGTTAGTCTGGGAGCGAACACTGAAGCTTTCTTT. The V and J genes are TRBV29-1 and TRBJ1-1, with unresolved D. CDR1 and CDR2 (germline): SQVTM, ANQGSEA. This CDR3 comprises 13 residues. V lost 5 bases and J lost 1, with 11 bases in between.

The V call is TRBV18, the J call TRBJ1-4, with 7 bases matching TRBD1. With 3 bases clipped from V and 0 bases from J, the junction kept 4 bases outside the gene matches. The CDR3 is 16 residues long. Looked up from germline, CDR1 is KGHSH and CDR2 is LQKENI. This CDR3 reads CASSPRDSATNEKLFF. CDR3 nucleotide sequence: TGTGCCAGCTCACCCCGGGACAGTGCAACTAATGAAAAACTGTTTTTT.

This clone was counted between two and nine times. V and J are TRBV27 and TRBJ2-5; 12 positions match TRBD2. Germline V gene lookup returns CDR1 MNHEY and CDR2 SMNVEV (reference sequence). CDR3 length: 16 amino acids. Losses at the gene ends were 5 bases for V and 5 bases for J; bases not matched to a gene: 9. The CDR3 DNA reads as TGTGCCAGCAGTCTCCGACTAGCGGGAGTGGGGGAGACCCAGTACTTC. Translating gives CASSLRLAGVGETQYF.

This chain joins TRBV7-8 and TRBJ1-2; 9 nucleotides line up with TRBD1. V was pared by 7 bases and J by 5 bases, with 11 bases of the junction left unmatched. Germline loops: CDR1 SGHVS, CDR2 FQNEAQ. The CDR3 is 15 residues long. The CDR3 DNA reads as TGTGCCAGCAATATAGGGACAGGGCTACCATATGGCTACACCTTC. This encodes CASNIGTGLPYGYTF.

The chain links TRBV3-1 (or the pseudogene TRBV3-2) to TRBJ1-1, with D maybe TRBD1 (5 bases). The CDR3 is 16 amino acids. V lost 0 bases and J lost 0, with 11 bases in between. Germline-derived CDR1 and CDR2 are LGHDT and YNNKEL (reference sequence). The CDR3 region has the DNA TGTGCCAGCAGCCAAGACGTCGTAGGGGTGAACACTGAAGCTTTCTTT. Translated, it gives CASSQDVVGVNTEAFF.

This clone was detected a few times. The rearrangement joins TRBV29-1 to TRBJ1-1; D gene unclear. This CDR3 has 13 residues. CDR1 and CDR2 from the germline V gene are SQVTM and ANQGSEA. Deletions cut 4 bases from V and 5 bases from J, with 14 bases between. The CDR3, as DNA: TGCAGCGTTGTCCCAAGATTGAGAACTGAAGCTTTCTTT. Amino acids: CSVVPRLRTEAFF.

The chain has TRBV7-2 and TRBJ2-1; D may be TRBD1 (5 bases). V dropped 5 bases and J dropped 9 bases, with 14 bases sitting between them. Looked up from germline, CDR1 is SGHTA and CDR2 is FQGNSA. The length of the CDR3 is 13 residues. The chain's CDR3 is CASSATGLGEQFF. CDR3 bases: TGTGCCAGCAGCGCAACAGGTTTGGGTGAGCAGTTCTTC.

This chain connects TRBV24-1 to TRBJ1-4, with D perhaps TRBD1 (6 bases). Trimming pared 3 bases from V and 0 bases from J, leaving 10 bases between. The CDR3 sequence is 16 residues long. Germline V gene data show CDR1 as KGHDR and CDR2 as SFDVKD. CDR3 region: CATSDGKGATNEKLFF. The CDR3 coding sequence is TGTGCCACCAGTGATGGAAAGGGGGCAACTAATGAAAAACTGTTTTTT.

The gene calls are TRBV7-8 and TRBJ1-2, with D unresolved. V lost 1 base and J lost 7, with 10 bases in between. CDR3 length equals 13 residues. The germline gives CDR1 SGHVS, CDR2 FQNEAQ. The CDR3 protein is CASSLVYRGGYTF. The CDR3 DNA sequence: TGTGCCAGCAGCTTAGTATACCGGGGTGGCTACACCTTC. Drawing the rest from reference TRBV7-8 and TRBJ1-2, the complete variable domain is GAGVSQSPRYKVAKRGQDVALRCDPISGHVSLFWYQQALGQGPEFLTYFQNEAQLDKSGLPSDRFFAERPEGSVSTLKIQRTQQEDSAVYLCASSLVYRGGYTFGSGTRLTVV.

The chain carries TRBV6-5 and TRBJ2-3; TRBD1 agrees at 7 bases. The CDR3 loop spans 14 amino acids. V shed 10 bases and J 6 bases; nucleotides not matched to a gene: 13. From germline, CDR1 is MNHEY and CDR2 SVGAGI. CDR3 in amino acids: CATRQGSTLDTQYF. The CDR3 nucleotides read TGTGCCACCCGACAGGGATCAACATTGGATACGCAGTATTTT.

Here the CDR3 DNA reads TGCGCCAGCAGCCCCCATACGGGGAACTATGGCTACACCTTC. Protein: CASSPHTGNYGYTF. The rearrangement uses TRBV4-3 and TRBJ1-2; D gene unclear. V lost 4 bases and J 2 bases, leaving 11 bases between the germline ends. The CDR3 spans 14 residues. CDR1 and CDR2 (germline): LGHNA, YSLEER.

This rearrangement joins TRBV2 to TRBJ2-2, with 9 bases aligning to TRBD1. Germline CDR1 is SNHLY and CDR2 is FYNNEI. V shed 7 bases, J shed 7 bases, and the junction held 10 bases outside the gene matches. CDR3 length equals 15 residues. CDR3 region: CASIRDRENIGELFF. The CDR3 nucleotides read TGTGCCAGCATAAGGGACAGGGAGAATATCGGGGAGCTGTTTTTT.

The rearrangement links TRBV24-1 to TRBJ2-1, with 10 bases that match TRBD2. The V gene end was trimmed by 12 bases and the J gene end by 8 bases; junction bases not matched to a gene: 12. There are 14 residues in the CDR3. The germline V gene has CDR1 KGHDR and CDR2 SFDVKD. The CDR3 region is CAVSSGGGNYEQFF. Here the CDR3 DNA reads TGTGCCGTTTCGAGCGGGGGGGGGAACTATGAGCAGTTCTTC.

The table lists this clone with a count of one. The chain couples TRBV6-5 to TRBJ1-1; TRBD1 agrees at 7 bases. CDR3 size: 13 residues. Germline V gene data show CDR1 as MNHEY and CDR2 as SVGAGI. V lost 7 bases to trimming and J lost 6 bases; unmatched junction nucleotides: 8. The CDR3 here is CASTGTTGAEAFF. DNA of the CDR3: TGTGCCAGCACCGGAACTACAGGGGCTGAAGCTTTCTTT.

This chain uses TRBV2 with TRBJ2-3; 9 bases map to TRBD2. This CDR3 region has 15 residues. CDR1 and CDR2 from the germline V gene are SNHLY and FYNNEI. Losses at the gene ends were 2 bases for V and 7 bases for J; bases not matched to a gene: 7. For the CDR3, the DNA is TGTGCCAGCAGTGAATTAGCGGGAGTGGGAAATACGCAGTATTTT. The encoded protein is CASSELAGVGNTQYF.

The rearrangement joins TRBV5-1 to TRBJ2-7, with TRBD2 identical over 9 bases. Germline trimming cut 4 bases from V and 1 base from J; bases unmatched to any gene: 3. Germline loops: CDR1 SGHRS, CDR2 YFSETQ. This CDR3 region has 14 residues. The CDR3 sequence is CASSSGRLSYEQYF. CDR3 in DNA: TGCGCCAGCAGCAGCGGGAGGCTGTCCTACGAGCAGTACTTC.

The CDR3 protein is CASSKERWATGMNTEAFF. CDR3 DNA: TGTGCCAGCAGCAAAGAACGGTGGGCGACAGGAATGAACACTGAAGCTTTCTTT. The chain employs TRBV21-1 and TRBJ1-1; the table's D call, TRBD1, has no DNA check behind it. TRBV21-1 is annotated as a pseudogene. The CDR3 spans 18 residues.

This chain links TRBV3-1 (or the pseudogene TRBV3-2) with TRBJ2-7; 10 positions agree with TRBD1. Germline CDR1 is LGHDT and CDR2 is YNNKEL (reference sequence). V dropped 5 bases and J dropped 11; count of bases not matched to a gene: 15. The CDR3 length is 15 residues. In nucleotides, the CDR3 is TGTGCCAGCAGCAAAACGGGACAGGGGCCGCTTATGGAGTACTTC. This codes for CASSKTGQGPLMEYF.

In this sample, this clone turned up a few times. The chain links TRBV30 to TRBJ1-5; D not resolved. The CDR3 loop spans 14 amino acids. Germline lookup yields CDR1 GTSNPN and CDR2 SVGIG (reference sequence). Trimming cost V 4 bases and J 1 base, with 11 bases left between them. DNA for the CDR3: TGTGCCTGGAAGGCGGGTCAGAGCAATCAGCCCCAGCATTTT. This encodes CAWKAGQSNQPQHF.

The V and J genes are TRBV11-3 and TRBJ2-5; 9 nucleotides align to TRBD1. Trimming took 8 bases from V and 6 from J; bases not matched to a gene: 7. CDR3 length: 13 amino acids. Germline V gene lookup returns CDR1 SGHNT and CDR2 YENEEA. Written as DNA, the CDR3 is TGTGCCAGCGTACCGGGGACAGGGAAGACCCAGTACTTC. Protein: CASVPGTGKTQYF.

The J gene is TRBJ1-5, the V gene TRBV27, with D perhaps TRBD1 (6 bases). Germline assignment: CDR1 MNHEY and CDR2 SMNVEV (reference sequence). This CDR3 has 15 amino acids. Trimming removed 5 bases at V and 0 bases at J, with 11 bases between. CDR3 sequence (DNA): TGTGCCAGCAGTGAAGGGGGTTATAGCAATCAGCCCCAGCATTTT. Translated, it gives CASSEGGYSNQPQHF.

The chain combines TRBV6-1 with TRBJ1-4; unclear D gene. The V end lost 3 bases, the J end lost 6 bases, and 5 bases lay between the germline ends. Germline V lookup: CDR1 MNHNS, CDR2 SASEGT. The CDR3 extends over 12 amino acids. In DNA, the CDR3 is TGTGCCAGCAGTGATACGGATGAAAAACTGTTTTTT. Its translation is CASSDTDEKLFF.